The present entry profiles one T cell receptor (beta chain) with its context. V gave up 0 bases and J gave up 4 bases, with 9 bases separating them. CDR1 is LGHNA, CDR2 YNFKEQ, per germline. This CDR3 comprises 14 residues. This entry belongs to a study of T cells in Graves' hyperthyroidism and ophthalmopathy. TCR beta CDR3 region amplification was performed from RNA transcripts. The TCR CDR3 first-round RT-PCR relied on the HTBI primer set. TCRdb reprocessed the multiplex PCR reads with MiXCR, giving one entry per CDR3 protein. The sample includes some 760,000 distinct CDR3 sequences, around 15% seen only once; the top ten take roughly a tenth. These patients, aged 18 to 65, had recently diagnosed hyperthyroidism lasting under 2 months.

The sample taken for sequencing was blood. This sequence originates from a woman aged 18-29 years with Graves' hyperthyroidism. J is TRBJ1-1 and V is TRBV4-2, with D uncertain. The CDR3 bases are TGTGCCAGCAGCCAAGATCCGTTATCCACTGAAGCTTTCTTT. Protein: CASSQDPLSTEAFF.